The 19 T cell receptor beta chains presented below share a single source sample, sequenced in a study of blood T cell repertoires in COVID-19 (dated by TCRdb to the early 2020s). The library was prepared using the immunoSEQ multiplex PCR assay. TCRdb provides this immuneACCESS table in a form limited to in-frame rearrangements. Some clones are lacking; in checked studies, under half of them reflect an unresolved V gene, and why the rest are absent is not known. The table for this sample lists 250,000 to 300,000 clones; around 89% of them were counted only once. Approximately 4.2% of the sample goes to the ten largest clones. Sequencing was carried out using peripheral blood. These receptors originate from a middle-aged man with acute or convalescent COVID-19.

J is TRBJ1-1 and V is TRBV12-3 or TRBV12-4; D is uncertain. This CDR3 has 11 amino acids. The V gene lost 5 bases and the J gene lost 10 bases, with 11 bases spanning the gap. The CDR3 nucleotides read TGTGCCAGCAGTCCAGACGGGAGAGCTTTCTTT. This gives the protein CASSPDGRAFF.

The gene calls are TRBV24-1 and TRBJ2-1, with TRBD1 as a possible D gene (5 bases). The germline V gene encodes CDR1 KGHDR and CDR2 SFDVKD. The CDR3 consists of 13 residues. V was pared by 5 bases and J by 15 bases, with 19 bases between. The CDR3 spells CATSVSFRDDRFF. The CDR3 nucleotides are TGTGCCACCAGTGTTTCATTCAGGGATGACCGGTTCTTC.

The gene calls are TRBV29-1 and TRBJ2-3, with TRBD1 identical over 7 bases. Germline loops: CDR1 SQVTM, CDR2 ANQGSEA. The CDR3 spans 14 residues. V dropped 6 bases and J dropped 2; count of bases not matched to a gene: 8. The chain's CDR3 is CSVRSGQNTDTQYF. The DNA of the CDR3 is TGCAGCGTGAGGTCGGGACAGAACACAGATACGCAGTATTTT.

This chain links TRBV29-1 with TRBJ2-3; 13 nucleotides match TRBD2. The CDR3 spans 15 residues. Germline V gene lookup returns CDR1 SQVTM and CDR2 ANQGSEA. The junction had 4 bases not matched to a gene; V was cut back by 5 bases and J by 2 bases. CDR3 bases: TGCAGCGTTCGACTAGCGGGGGGACCCACAGATACGCAGTATTTT. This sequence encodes CSVRLAGGPTDTQYF.

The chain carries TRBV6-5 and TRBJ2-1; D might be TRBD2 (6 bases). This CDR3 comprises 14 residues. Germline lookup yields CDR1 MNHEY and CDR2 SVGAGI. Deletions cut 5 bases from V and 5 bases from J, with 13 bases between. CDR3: CASSLSGGNNEQFF. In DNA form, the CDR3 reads TGTGCCAGCAGTCTCTCTGGGGGGAACAATGAGCAGTTCTTC.

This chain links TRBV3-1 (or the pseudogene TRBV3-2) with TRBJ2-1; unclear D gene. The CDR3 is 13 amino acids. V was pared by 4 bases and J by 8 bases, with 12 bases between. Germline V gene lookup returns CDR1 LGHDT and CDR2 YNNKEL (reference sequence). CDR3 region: CASSPSLNYEQFF. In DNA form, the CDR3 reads TGTGCCAGCAGCCCCTCGTTGAACTATGAGCAGTTCTTC.

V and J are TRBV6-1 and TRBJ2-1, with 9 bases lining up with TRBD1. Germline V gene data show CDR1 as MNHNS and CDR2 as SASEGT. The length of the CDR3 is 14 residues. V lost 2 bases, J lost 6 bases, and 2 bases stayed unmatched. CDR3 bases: TGTGCCAGCAGTGAAAACAGGGGGCTCAATGAGCAGTTCTTC. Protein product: CASSENRGLNEQFF.

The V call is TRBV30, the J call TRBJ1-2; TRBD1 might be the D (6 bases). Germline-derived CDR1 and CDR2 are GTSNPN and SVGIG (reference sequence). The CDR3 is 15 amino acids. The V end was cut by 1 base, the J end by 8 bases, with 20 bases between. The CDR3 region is CAWSARNRVSEGYTF. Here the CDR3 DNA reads TGTGCCTGGAGTGCACGGAACAGGGTATCGGAAGGCTACACCTTC.

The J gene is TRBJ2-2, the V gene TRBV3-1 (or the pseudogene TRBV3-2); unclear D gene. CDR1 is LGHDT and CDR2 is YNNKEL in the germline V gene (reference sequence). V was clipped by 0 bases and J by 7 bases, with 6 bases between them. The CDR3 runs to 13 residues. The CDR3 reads CASSQESHGELFF. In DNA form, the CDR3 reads TGTGCCAGCAGCCAAGAGAGTCACGGGGAGCTGTTTTTT.

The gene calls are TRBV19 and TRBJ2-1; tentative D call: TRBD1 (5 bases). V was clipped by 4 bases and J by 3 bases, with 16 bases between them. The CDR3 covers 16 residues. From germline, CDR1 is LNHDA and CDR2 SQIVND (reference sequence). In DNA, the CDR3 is TGTGCCAGTAGTAGTCGGCAGGGAACTTTCTACAATGAGCAGTTCTTC. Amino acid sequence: CASSSRQGTFYNEQFF.

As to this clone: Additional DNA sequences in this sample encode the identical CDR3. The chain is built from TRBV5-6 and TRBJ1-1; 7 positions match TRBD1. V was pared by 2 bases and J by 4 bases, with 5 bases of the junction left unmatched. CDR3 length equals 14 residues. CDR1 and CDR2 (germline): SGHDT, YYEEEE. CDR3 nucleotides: TGTGCCAGCAGCTTAGACAGGGTAGGCACTGAAGCTTTCTTT. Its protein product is CASSLDRVGTEAFF.

The CDR3 DNA reads as TGCGCCAGCAGCTTGGCCACAGGGGAGGTCACTGAAGCTTTCTTT. It translates to CASSLATGEVTEAFF. The V gene is TRBV5-1, the J gene TRBJ1-1; 7 bases fit TRBD1. Germline trimming cut 0 bases from V and 4 bases from J; bases unmatched to any gene: 6. The CDR3 length is 15 residues. Germline V CDR1 and CDR2: SGHRS, YFSETQ.

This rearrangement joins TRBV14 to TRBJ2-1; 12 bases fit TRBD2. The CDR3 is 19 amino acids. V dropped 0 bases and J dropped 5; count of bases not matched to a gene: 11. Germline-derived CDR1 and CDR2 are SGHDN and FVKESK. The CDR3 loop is CASSQDRARRLAGDNEQFF. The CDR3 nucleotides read TGTGCCAGCAGCCAAGATAGGGCGAGGCGACTAGCGGGGGACAATGAGCAGTTCTTC.

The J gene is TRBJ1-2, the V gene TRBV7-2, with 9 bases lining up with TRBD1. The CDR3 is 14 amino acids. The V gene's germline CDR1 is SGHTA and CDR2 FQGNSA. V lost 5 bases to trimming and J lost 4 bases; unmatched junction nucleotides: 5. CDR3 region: CASSRTGDVYGYTF. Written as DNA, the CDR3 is TGTGCCAGCAGCCGGACAGGGGACGTCTATGGCTACACCTTC.

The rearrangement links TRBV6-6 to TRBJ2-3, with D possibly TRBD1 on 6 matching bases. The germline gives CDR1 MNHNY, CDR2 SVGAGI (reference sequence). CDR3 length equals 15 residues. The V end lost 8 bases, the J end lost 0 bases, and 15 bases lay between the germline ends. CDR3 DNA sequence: TGTGCCAGCCAACAGGGCTCTACTAGCACAGATACGCAGTATTTT. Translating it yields CASQQGSTSTDTQYF.

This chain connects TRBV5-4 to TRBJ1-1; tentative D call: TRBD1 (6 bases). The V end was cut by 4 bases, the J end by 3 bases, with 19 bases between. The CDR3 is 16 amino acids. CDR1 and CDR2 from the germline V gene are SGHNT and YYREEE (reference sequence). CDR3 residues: CASSQYRAGVDTEAFF. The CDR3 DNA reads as TGTGCCAGCAGCCAATACAGAGCAGGGGTCGACACTGAAGCTTTCTTT. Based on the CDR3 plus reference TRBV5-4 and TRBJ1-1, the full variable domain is ETGVTQSPTHLIKTRGQQVTLRCSSQSGHNTVSWYQQALGQGPQFIFQYYREEENGRGNFPPRFSGLQFPNYSSELNVNALELDDSALYLCASSQYRAGVDTEAFFGQGTRLTVV.

In DNA, the CDR3 is TGTGCCAGCAGCCCTAACTGGGCACCTCATAGCAATCAGCCCCAGCATTTT. Its protein product is CASSPNWAPHSNQPQHF. The chain links TRBV5-5 to TRBJ1-5; D is undetermined. Trimming shortened V by 4 bases and J by 0 bases, and 17 bases separated the two germline ends. There are 17 residues in the CDR3. Germline V gene sequence: CDR1 SGHKS, CDR2 YYEKEE (reference sequence).

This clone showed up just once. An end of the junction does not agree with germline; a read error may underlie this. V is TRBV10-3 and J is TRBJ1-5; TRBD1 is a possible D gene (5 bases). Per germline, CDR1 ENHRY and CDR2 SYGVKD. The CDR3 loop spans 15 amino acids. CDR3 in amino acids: CAIGEPGRSNQPQHF. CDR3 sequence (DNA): TGTGCCATCGGTGAACCAGGGAGGTCAAATCAGCCCCAGCATTTT.

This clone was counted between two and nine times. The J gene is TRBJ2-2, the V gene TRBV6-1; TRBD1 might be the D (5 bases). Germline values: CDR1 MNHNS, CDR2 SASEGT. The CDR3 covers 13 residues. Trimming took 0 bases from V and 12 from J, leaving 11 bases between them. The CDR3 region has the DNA TGTGCCAGCAGTGAAGCAATGGGGCCTCAGCTGTTTTTT. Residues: CASSEAMGPQLFF.